The clone carrying this T cell receptor (beta chain) was detected only a few times. V was cut by 3 bases and J by 5 bases, with 8 bases left in between. This CDR3 is 14 amino acids long. Germline lookup yields CDR1 SGHNT and CDR2 YENEEA. This sample is drawn from a study of blood T cells in healthy people across ages. Samples each yielded at least 5 micrograms of total RNA. Primers used in a second PCR of roughly 7 to 12 cycles were a sample-barcoded 5' primer and a J-beta primer mix. TCRdb analysed the 5' RACE reads with MiXCR anew, one entry per CDR3 protein. The sample holds 760,000 or so distinct CDR3 sequences, just under 25% seen once. These data also formed part of another study, on T cells of mothers and their children. That work contributes: Samples came from a few healthy Caucasian mothers and their six children.

The rearrangement joins TRBV11-3 to TRBJ1-6; unclear D gene. Input material: blood. This receptor was taken from a boy aged 5 to 17 in good health. The CDR3 region is CASSFSPDNSPLHF. CDR3 bases: TGTGCCAGCAGCTTTTCACCGGATAATTCACCCCTCCACTTT. Full variable domain (missing parts from reference TRBV11-3 and TRBJ1-6): EAGVVQSPRYKIIEKKQPVAFWCNPISGHNTLYWYLQNLGQGPELLIRYENEEAVDDSQLPKDRFSAERLKGVDSTLKIQPAELGDSAVYLCASSFSPDNSPLHFGNGTRLTVT.